These 28 T cell receptor beta chains originate from one sample sequenced in a study of shared clonotypes between healthy human individuals (dated by TCRdb to the early 2020s). Libraries were built with the immunoSEQ multiplex PCR assay. TCRdb stores this immuneACCESS table with in-frame sequences only. Part of the clones is absent; in the studies checked, under half of the shortfall reflects unresolved V genes, and no reason is known for the rest. This sample gives around 2,000,000 clones in total; approximately 95% of them show up just once. The ten largest clonotypes hold 0.13% of the sample. Sequenced: naive CD4+ T cells sorted from blood. The cell subset or site tag for this specimen amounts to: CD45RA+ positively selected. These receptors were taken from a man between 18 and 29 years old in good health.

V usage is TRBV7-2 and J usage is TRBJ2-3, with 8 bases aligning to TRBD2. Trimming cost V 7 bases and J 2 bases; bases outside gene matches: 8. CDR3 length: 15 residues. Germline V lookup: CDR1 SGHTA, CDR2 FQGNSA. Here the CDR3 reads CASTKAGDPTDTQYF. CDR3 coding DNA: TGTGCCAGCACCAAAGCGGGAGATCCCACAGATACGCAGTATTTT.

V gene TRBV6-1 combines with J gene TRBJ2-7; D uncertain. V gave up 2 bases and J gave up 12 bases, with 17 bases separating them. CDR1 and CDR2 from the germline V gene are MNHNS and SASEGT. This CDR3 has 13 residues. The CDR3 DNA reads TGTGCCAGCAGTGAAAGGGCAGCCCGTTCGTTGTACTTC. Amino acid sequence: CASSERAARSLYF.

The chain joins TRBV10-3 to TRBJ1-1, with TRBD1 as a possible D gene (5 bases). Germline CDR1 reads ENHRY; CDR2 reads SYGVKD. V was trimmed by 1 base and J by 4 bases, leaving 13 bases between them. The length of the CDR3 is 15 residues. The CDR3 sequence: CAISEYVGLGTEAFF. The CDR3, as DNA: TGTGCCATCAGTGAGTATGTGGGACTTGGCACTGAAGCTTTCTTT.

This chain links TRBV28 with TRBJ1-1; 7 bases align to TRBD1. CDR1 and CDR2 (germline): MDHEN, SYDVKM. This CDR3 has 15 amino acids. J gave up 4 bases and V 3 bases, and 8 bases lay outside the gene matches. CDR3 residues: CASSFTTGTGTEAFF. DNA for the CDR3: TGTGCCAGCAGTTTTACGACAGGGACGGGCACTGAAGCTTTCTTT.

Notes on this clone: The same CDR3 also results from other DNA sequences found in this sample. The chain recombines TRBV10-3 with TRBJ1-1; D is possibly TRBD1 (6 bases). The germline gives CDR1 ENHRY, CDR2 SYGVKD. This CDR3 contains 11 residues. With 5 bases removed from V and 8 bases from J, the gap between germline ends came to 9 bases. CDR3 amino acids: CAISSGTEAFF. In DNA form, the CDR3 reads TGTGCCATCAGTTCCGGGACAGAAGCTTTCTTT.

The chain combines TRBV10-3 with TRBJ2-7; tentative D call: TRBD2 (6 bases). V was cut by 3 bases and J by 3 bases, with 15 bases left in between. This CDR3 region has 15 residues. Germline-derived CDR1 and CDR2 are ENHRY and SYGVKD. The CDR3 reads CAISDIRDSIYEQYF. The CDR3 DNA sequence: TGTGCCATCAGTGACATCCGGGACTCGATCTACGAGCAGTACTTC.

The table lists this clone with a count of one. The chain links TRBV25-1 to TRBJ1-2; 7 bases fit TRBD1. The CDR3 runs to 13 residues. Germline V lookup: CDR1 MGHDK, CDR2 SYGVNS. V lost 4 bases, J lost 7 bases, and 6 bases stayed unmatched. CDR3 nucleotide sequence: TGTGCCAGCAGTGGGACAGGTTTAGGTGGCTACACCTTC. As protein: CASSGTGLGGYTF.

The chain uses TRBV10-3 and TRBJ2-1; 9 bases agree with TRBD1. CDR1 and CDR2 from the germline V gene are ENHRY and SYGVKD. The ends lost 3 bases at V and 3 bases at J; junction bases unmatched: 3. This CDR3 spans 15 amino acids. CDR3 nucleotides: TGTGCCATCAGTGATTTGGGACAGGGCTACAATGAGCAGTTCTTC. Protein product: CAISDLGQGYNEQFF.

The rearrangement uses TRBV29-1 and TRBJ2-2; no reliable D call. The V gene lost 7 bases and the J gene lost 4 bases, with 13 bases spanning the gap. The CDR3 is made up of 13 amino acids. Germline CDR1 and CDR2: SQVTM and ANQGSEA. This CDR3 is CSGRRSTTGELFF. CDR3 bases: TGCAGCGGGCGTCGATCGACCACCGGGGAGCTGTTTTTT.

Comment on this clone: Distinct nucleotide sequences in the sample also encode this CDR3. V and J are TRBV10-3 and TRBJ1-6, with a tentative D call TRBD1 (6 bases). Germline V gives CDR1 ENHRY, CDR2 SYGVKD. The ends were cut back, 0 bases at V and 7 bases at J, with 10 bases in the middle. The CDR3 length is 15 residues. The CDR3 DNA sequence: TGTGCCATCAGTGAGTCAGGGGGAAACAATTCACCCCTCCACTTT. Amino acids: CAISESGGNNSPLHF.

The rearrangement joins TRBV6-5 to TRBJ2-7; D is unresolved. CDR1 MNHEY and CDR2 SVGAGI come from the germline V gene. The CDR3 has 11 residues. The V end lost 3 bases, the J end lost 5 bases, and 5 bases lay between the germline ends. The CDR3 is CASSYTDEQYF. CDR3 bases: TGTGCCAGCAGTTATACCGACGAGCAGTACTTC.

This chain connects TRBV18 to TRBJ2-1; 11 nucleotides line up with TRBD2. Germline V gene data show CDR1 as KGHSH and CDR2 as LQKENI. The CDR3 is made up of 20 amino acids. J gave up 7 bases and V 2 bases, and 19 bases lay outside the gene matches. CDR3 amino acids: CASSPRIYRELAGDRNEQFF. The CDR3 bases are TGTGCCAGCTCACCAAGGATATATCGGGAACTAGCGGGAGATCGGAATGAGCAGTTCTTC.

V and J are TRBV4-1 and TRBJ1-2; D remains ambiguous. V lost 1 base to trimming and J lost 8 bases, with 11 bases between them. Germline V CDR1 and CDR2: MGHRA, YSYEKL. This CDR3 has 13 residues. The CDR3 reads CASSQVVLLGYTF. The CDR3, as DNA: TGCGCCAGCAGCCAAGTGGTCCTCTTGGGCTACACCTTC.

The chain employs TRBV15 and TRBJ1-5, with a possible D match to TRBD1 (5 bases). The V and J ends lost 3 bases and 2 bases respectively, with 11 bases between them. Germline V lookup: CDR1 LNHNV, CDR2 YYDKDF (reference sequence). The CDR3 runs to 15 residues. The CDR3 nucleotides are TGTGCCACCAGCAGGGGGGGAGTCGGCAATCAGCCCCAGCATTTT. Translating gives CATSRGGVGNQPQHF.

The rearrangement uses TRBV2 and TRBJ2-5; 9 nucleotides line up with TRBD1. Per the germline V gene, CDR1 is SNHLY and CDR2 is FYNNEI. V was pared by 4 bases and J by 2 bases, with 11 bases of the junction left unmatched. The CDR3 is 17 residues long. The CDR3 reads CASSVLDRGSWQETQYF. Written as DNA, the CDR3 is TGTGCCAGCAGTGTGTTGGACAGGGGATCGTGGCAAGAGACCCAGTACTTC.

The chain carries TRBV25-1 and TRBJ1-4, with D maybe TRBD1 (5 bases). CDR1 is MGHDK, CDR2 SYGVNS, per germline. CDR3 size: 16 residues. Trimming took 3 bases from V and 7 from J, leaving 18 bases between them. The CDR3 loop is CASSELSGSSSEKLFF. The CDR3, as DNA: TGTGCCAGCAGTGAGCTTTCAGGGTCATCAAGTGAAAAACTGTTTTTT.

The gene calls are TRBV11-3 and TRBJ2-5; TRBD1 agrees at 7 bases. The CDR3 is 15 residues long. Germline loops: CDR1 SGHNT, CDR2 YENEEA. The junction had 6 bases not matched to a gene; V was cut back by 4 bases and J by 1 base. As DNA, the CDR3 is TGTGCCAGCAGCTCCCGGGACAGCCCCCAAGAGACCCAGTACTTC. Amino acid sequence: CASSSRDSPQETQYF. Full variable domain (remainder filled in from reference TRBV11-3 and TRBJ2-5): EAGVVQSPRYKIIEKKQPVAFWCNPISGHNTLYWYLQNLGQGPELLIRYENEEAVDDSQLPKDRFSAERLKGVDSTLKIQPAELGDSAVYLCASSSRDSPQETQYFGPGTRLLVL.

As to this clone: Other DNA sequences of this sample code for an identical CDR3. Written as DNA, the CDR3 is TGTGCCAGCAGCTTATATACGACAGAGACCCAGTACTTC. Translating it yields CASSLYTTETQYF. The chain recombines TRBV11-2 with TRBJ2-5; D gene unclear. V gave up 2 bases and J gave up 4 bases, with 8 bases separating them. The length of the CDR3 is 13 residues. Germline V CDR1 and CDR2: SGHAT, FQNNGV.

The chain joins TRBV30 to TRBJ2-5, with TRBD2 identical over 9 bases. The CDR3 sequence is 16 residues long. V dropped 3 bases and J dropped 0; count of bases not matched to a gene: 8. Germline V gives CDR1 GTSNPN, CDR2 SVGIG (reference sequence). The CDR3 here is CAWRPWRGGNQETQYF. The CDR3 region has the DNA TGTGCCTGGAGACCTTGGCGGGGGGGCAACCAAGAGACCCAGTACTTC.

The chain links TRBV28 to TRBJ1-5; 9 bases are shared with TRBD1. CDR3 length equals 18 residues. Germline assignment: CDR1 MDHEN and CDR2 SYDVKM. V lost 4 bases, J lost 4 bases, and 14 bases stayed unmatched. The CDR3 DNA follows: TGTGCCAGCAGTTCTTCCGGCCGGACAGGGGTGTGGAATCAGCCCCAGCATTTT. Translated: CASSSSGRTGVWNQPQHF.

The chain has TRBV4-1 and TRBJ2-7; 7 nucleotides agree with TRBD1. CDR1 is MGHRA, CDR2 YSYEKL, per germline. CDR3 size: 15 residues. J lost 9 bases, V lost 1 base, and 12 bases had no gene match. This CDR3 is CASSQADRDSRRQYF. In DNA, the CDR3 is TGCGCCAGCAGCCAAGCCGACCGGGACAGTCGGAGGCAGTACTTC.

In regard to this clone: The same CDR3 can be traced to other DNA sequences in this sample. The J gene is TRBJ2-5, the V gene TRBV5-4; 7 bases are a match to TRBD2. The germline CDR1 and CDR2 sequences are SGHNT and YYREEE (reference sequence). Losses at the gene ends were 0 bases for V and 1 base for J; bases not matched to a gene: 0. The CDR3 loop spans 14 amino acids. CDR3 in amino acids: CASSLASGQETQYF. In DNA, the CDR3 is TGTGCCAGCAGCTTGGCTAGCGGCCAAGAGACCCAGTACTTC.

CDR3: CASGQGTGVYGYTF. The CDR3 DNA reads as TGTGCCAGCGGACAGGGGACAGGGGTTTATGGCTACACCTTC. The V call is TRBV27, the J call TRBJ1-2; 10 positions agree with TRBD1. V trimming: 8 bases; J trimming: 5 bases; junction bases outside the gene matches: 8. CDR1 MNHEY and CDR2 SMNVEV come from the germline V gene (reference sequence). The CDR3 is made up of 14 amino acids.

Worth noting for this clone: Other nucleotide sequences in the sample specify the same CDR3. The J gene is TRBJ2-2, the V gene TRBV9; TRBD1 is a possible D gene (5 bases). The V end lost 4 bases, the J end lost 4 bases, and 5 bases lay between the germline ends. The CDR3 totals 12 residues. CDR1 and CDR2 (germline): SGDLS, YYNGEE. The CDR3, as DNA: TGTGCCAGCAGCAGGGGCACCGGGGAGCTGTTTTTT. It is translated as CASSRGTGELFF.

V and J are TRBV5-3 and TRBJ2-3, with D perhaps given as TRBD1 or TRBD2 (5 bases each). TRBV5-3 is an open reading frame whose function is uncertain. The V end lost 4 bases, the J end lost 2 bases, and 11 bases lay between the germline ends. There are 14 residues in the CDR3. CDR3 coding DNA: TGTGCCAGAAGCGGGAGACAGAACACAGATACGCAGTATTTT. Its protein is CARSGRQNTDTQYF.

The rearrangement uses TRBV30 and TRBJ1-5; no clear D gene. In germline, CDR1 is GTSNPN, CDR2 SVGIG (reference sequence). V lost 3 bases and J 4 bases, leaving 13 bases between the germline ends. CDR3 size: 14 residues. CDR3 sequence reads: CAWRYSGQNQPQHF. CDR3 DNA sequence: TGTGCCTGGAGATACAGCGGGCAAAATCAGCCCCAGCATTTT. Drawing the rest from reference TRBV30 and TRBJ1-5, the complete variable domain is SQTIHQWPATLVQPVGSPLSLECTVEGTSNPNLYWYRQAAGRGLQLLFYSVGIGQISSEVPQNLSASRPQDRQFILSSKKLLLSDSGFYLCAWRYSGQNQPQHFGDGTRLSIL.

The chain joins TRBV29-1 to TRBJ2-3; D not resolved. This CDR3 is built from 13 residues. The germline V and J ends were trimmed by 7 bases and 3 bases, with 14 bases remaining between them. Germline V gene lookup returns CDR1 SQVTM and CDR2 ANQGSEA. The CDR3, as DNA: TGCAGCGAATCCGCAACGGGTACAGATACGCAGTATTTT. It translates to CSESATGTDTQYF.

This sequence joins TRBV7-2 and TRBJ1-2, with TRBD1 matching over 11 bases. CDR1 and CDR2 from the germline V gene are SGHTA and FQGNSA. V trimming: 4 bases; J trimming: 7 bases; junction bases outside the gene matches: 11. CDR3 size: 16 residues. CDR3: CASSSYRGQGARGYTF. The CDR3 DNA reads as TGTGCCAGCAGCTCCTACCGAGGACAGGGGGCGCGTGGCTACACCTTC. The whole variable domain, remainder taken from reference TRBV7-2 and TRBJ1-2, is GAGVSQSPSNKVTEKGKDVELRCDPISGHTALYWYRQSLGQGLEFLIYFQGNSAPDKSGLPSDRFSAERTGGSVSTLTIQRTQQEDSAVYLCASSSYRGQGARGYTFGSGTRLTVV.